What follows are 7 T cell receptor beta chains derived from one specimen sequenced in a study of blood T cell repertoires in COVID-19. Assay: immunoSEQ multiplex PCR; the TCRdb copy retains only in-frame clones and omits some. The table shows roughly 300,000 clones, with roughly 85% occurring only once. Sequenced input: PBMCs or T cells enriched from blood (not recorded which). The receptors were gathered from a woman between 50 and 59 years old who had recovered from COVID-19.

This chain joins TRBV29-1 and TRBJ2-1; D is perhaps TRBD2 (7 bases). V lost 3 bases and J 8 bases, leaving 11 bases between the germline ends. This CDR3 is 12 amino acids long. The germline V gene has CDR1 SQVTM and CDR2 ANQGSEA. CDR3 amino acids: CSVDRGGDEQFF. CDR3 nucleotides: TGCAGCGTTGACAGGGGAGGGGATGAGCAGTTCTTC.

The CDR3 nucleotides are TGTGCCAGCAGACCTCGGACAGGGCTAAGAGACGAGCAGTACTTC. It translates to CASRPRTGLRDEQYF. The genes are TRBV6-2 or TRBV6-3 and TRBJ2-7, with 8 positions matching TRBD1. Germline CDR1 and CDR2: MNHEY and SVGEGT. The J segment lost 5 bases and the V segment lost 6 bases, leaving 12 bases of the junction unmatched. This CDR3 comprises 15 residues.

V is TRBV28 and J is TRBJ1-2, with D unresolved. Germline loops: CDR1 MDHEN, CDR2 SYDVKM. V was cut by 3 bases and J by 4 bases, with 15 bases left in between. The CDR3 totals 15 residues. CDR3 loop: CASSFPGEPPYGYTF. CDR3 nucleotide sequence: TGTGCCAGCAGTTTCCCCGGGGAGCCCCCCTATGGCTACACCTTC.

The chain recombines TRBV6-5 with TRBJ1-1, with D maybe TRBD1 (6 bases). The length of the CDR3 is 12 residues. CDR1 and CDR2 (germline): MNHEY, SVGAGI. Trimming left V 6 bases short and J 7 bases short, with 12 bases between. CDR3 loop: CASRTGHFEAFF. CDR3 nucleotides: TGTGCCAGCAGGACAGGACATTTTGAAGCTTTCTTT.

This clone was picked up a small number of times. The chain carries TRBV27 and TRBJ2-2; TRBD2 is a possible D gene (6 bases). Trimming left V 2 bases short and J 5 bases short, with 9 bases between. The CDR3 has 14 amino acids. Germline lookup yields CDR1 MNHEY and CDR2 SMNVEV (reference sequence). The CDR3 DNA reads as TGTGCCAGCAGTTTAATCGGGGGAACCGGGGAGCTGTTTTTT. Protein product: CASSLIGGTGELFF.

The chain joins TRBV6-5 to TRBJ2-3; 8 nucleotides line up with TRBD1. From germline, CDR1 is MNHEY and CDR2 SVGAGI. This CDR3 is built from 14 residues. Trimming took 6 bases from V and 2 from J; bases not matched to a gene: 4. DNA of the CDR3: TGTGCCAGCAGACAGGGGGTGAACACAGATACGCAGTATTTT. This gives the protein CASRQGVNTDTQYF.

CDR3 nucleotide sequence: TGCAGTGCCCCTATCCGGGAGACCCAGTACTTC. The encoded protein is CSAPIRETQYF. V is TRBV20-1 and J is TRBJ2-5; unclear D gene. The ends were cut back, 6 bases at V and 5 bases at J, with 10 bases in the middle. Germline loops: CDR1 DFQATT, CDR2 SNEGSKA (reference sequence). CDR3 size: 11 residues.